The entry that follows covers one T cell receptor (beta chain) sequence. The antigen is undetermined. Clones were sequenced by immunoSEQ multiplex PCR, and TCRdb holds only the in-frame ones, with some missing. The sample lists over 35,000 clones, 70% to 85% occurring once. These data are taken from a study of OX40 agonist ivuxolimab in advanced cancers. General observations from the study: CD4+ T cells averaged fewer expanded clones than CD8+ T cells. People who partly responded at 0.1-3.0 mg/kg had some of the least clonal expansion seen.

Patients were excluded for autoimmune disease history or systemic immunosuppression. Blood sampling took place at baseline, cycle 4 day 1, and cycle 7 day 1. The source is an adult with an advanced solid tumor such as melanoma, head and neck, liver or kidney cancer. The sequencing used CD4+ or CD8+ T cells sorted from blood, collected in a trial of the OX40 agonist ivuxolimab.

CDR3 bases: TGCAGCCTCTCAATGGCCGACACAGGTGGCCCCTTCGATGAGCAGTTCTTC. Residues: CSLSMADTGGPFDEQFF. The chain is built from TRBV29-1 and TRBJ2-1, with D maybe TRBD1 (5 bases). The V and J ends lost 8 bases and 8 bases respectively, with 31 bases between them. Germline CDR1 SQVTM, CDR2 ANQGSEA. CDR3 size: 17 residues.